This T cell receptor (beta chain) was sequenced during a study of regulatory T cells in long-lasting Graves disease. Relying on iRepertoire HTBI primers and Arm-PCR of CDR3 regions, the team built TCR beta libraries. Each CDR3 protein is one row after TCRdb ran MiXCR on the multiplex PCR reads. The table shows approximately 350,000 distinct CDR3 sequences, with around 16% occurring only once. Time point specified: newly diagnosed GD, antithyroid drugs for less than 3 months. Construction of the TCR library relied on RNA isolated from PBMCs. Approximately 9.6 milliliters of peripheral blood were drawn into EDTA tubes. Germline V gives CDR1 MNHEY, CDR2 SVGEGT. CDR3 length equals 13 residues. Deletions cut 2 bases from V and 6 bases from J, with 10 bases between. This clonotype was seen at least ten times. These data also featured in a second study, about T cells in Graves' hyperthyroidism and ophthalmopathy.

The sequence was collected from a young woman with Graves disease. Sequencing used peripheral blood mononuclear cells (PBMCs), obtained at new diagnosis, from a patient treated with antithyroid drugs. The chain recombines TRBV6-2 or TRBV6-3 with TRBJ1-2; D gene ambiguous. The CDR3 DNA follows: TGTGCCAGCAGTTACGGTGGGAGGGATGGCTACACCTTC. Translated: CASSYGGRDGYTF.